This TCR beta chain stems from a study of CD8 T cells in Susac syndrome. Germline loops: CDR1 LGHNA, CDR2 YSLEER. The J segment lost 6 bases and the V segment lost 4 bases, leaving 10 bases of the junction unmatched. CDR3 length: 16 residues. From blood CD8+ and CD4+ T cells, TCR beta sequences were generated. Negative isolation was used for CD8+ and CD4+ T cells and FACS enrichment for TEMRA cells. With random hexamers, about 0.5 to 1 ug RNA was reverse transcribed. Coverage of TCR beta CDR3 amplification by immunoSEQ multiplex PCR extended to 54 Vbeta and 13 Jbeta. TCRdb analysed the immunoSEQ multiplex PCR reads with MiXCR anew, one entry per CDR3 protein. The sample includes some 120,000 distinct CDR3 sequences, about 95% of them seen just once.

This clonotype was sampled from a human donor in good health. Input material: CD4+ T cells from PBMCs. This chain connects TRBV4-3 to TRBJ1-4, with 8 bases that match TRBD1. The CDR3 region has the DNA TGCGCCAGCAGCCTTCAACCGGGACAGGAAGATGAAAAACTGTTTTTT. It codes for CASSLQPGQEDEKLFF.